Described below is a single T cell receptor (beta chain) sequence and its context. Its antigen is still unknown. Within one base of it there is no much larger clone, and no base qualities were kept. This specimen belongs to a study of identifying expanded T cells in peripheral blood (dated by TCRdb to about 2019). Regarding the study in general: Technical replicates were generated by sequencing separate aliquots of the same genomic DNA pool, and four replicates were compared pairwise. Results and caveats for the whole study, not just this receptor: The authors expected biological variance in healthy repertoires might increase further over much longer intervals such as months to years. For all healthy donors, the variance in clone template counts between approximately two-week samples rose significantly as total template count increased. Across all healthy-donor time intervals, the beta-binomial model significantly cut both the number of clones called differentially abundant and the false-positive rate. The binomial model flagged about 1.2 differentially abundant clones between technical replicates, compared with approximately 16 over about 2 weeks and 19 over about four weeks.

TCRbeta CDR3 regions were profiled with the immunoSEQ Assay using bias-controlled multiplex PCR amplification of genomic DNA. Processing in the source paper ran as follows. The absolute abundance of each unique TCRbeta CDR3 region was quantified after sequences were collapsed and filtered. Differential abundance was tested with two models: a binomial (Fisher-equivalent) model and a beta-binomial model that adds time-dependent variance fitted from healthy donors. Clones with fewer than 5 combined templates were removed, and a clone was called differentially abundant if the clone's Benjamini-Hochberg FDR was below 0.01. The form v = (b*log(k)+a)^2 was used to model beta-binomial variance as a function of total template count across the two samples. Not all clones reach the TCRdb copy of this immuneACCESS table, which keeps in-frame sequences only. Checked studies attribute under half of the gap to unresolved V genes and leave the rest unexplained. From that table come the V and J calls and clone size; the DNA was used to work out D and trimming. This sample is represented by about 82,000 clones; 80% to 90% of them were singletons. The ten largest clones capture roughly 7.7% of the sample.

No immune events, such as infections, were documented for the healthy donors during the collection period. Healthy-donor blood repertoires served as a training cohort to calibrate time-dependent variance in a beta-binomial model of T-cell clone differential abundance. There were about ten healthy donors in the training cohort, of whom 3 were female and 7 were male. On average the donors were approximately 43 years old, and their ages spanned roughly 29 to 70 years. Obtained from a commercial supplier, whole blood was collected from each healthy donor at three time points set about 2 weeks apart. For immunosequencing, genomic DNA was extracted from whole blood that had not been sorted. Cut back by 8 bases and 3 bases, the V and J ends lie 9 bases apart. The CDR1 and CDR2 encoded by the germline V gene are SGHNT and YENEEA. Including cysteine and phenylalanine, the CDR3 has 12 amino acids. The entry retains the CDR3 DNA only, 36 bases that are in frame from base 1.

Recombination connected TRBV11-3 to TRBJ2-3; the D gene could be TRBD1 or TRBD2, each one agreeing over 5 bases. Specimen: blood. The receptor was isolated from a person aged 18 to 70 in good health. Read as DNA, the sequence is TGTGCCAGCGGTTGGGGGACAGATACGCAGTATTTT. This sequence encodes CASGWGTDTQYF.